The subject of this entry is one T cell receptor beta chain. The table came from immunoSEQ multiplex PCR; TCRdb's copy has only in-frame clones and leaves some out. The sample lists tens of thousands of clones; 90% to 95% were seen once. The source of the sample is a study of technical replicates of blood from several donors. V lost 2 bases and J lost 2; bases outside the gene matches: 3. Per germline, CDR1 MNHEY and CDR2 SMNVEV (reference sequence). The CDR3 loop spans 14 amino acids. The TCR comes from a human donor in good health. This chain uses TRBV27 with TRBJ2-7; 7 nucleotides line up with TRBD2. Sequencing was performed on T cells isolated from PBMCs. The CDR3 DNA sequence: TGTGCCAGCAGTTTAATAGCGGGCGCCTACGAGCAGTACTTC. Protein product: CASSLIAGAYEQYF.